This T cell receptor (beta chain) came from a study of T cell responses to AZD1222 COVID-19 vaccine. Study-wide points: Epitopes outside B.1.351 and B.1.1.7 mutated regions reportedly drew nearly half of spike TCRs.

Notes on this clone: The antigen is not known.

With 0 bases removed from V and 0 bases from J, the gap between germline ends came to 6 bases. Per the germline V gene, CDR1 is MNHEY and CDR2 is SVGAGI. The CDR3 sequence is 15 residues long. Clones were sequenced by immunoSEQ multiplex PCR, and TCRdb holds only the in-frame ones, with some missing. The repertoire consists of 110,000 to 150,000 clones, with 75% to 95% occurring once and the leading ten covering roughly 3.2%. The chain has TRBV6-5 and TRBJ1-3; D is possibly TRBD1 (5 bases). The sequence derives from an adult in good health. This specimen was peripheral blood, taken on day 0 of AZD1222 vaccination. This chain's CDR3 is CASSYSQGSGNTIYF. The CDR3 nucleotides are TGTGCCAGCAGTTACTCGCAGGGCTCTGGAAACACCATATATTTT.